This TCR beta chain was obtained from a study of T cell responses to AZD1222 COVID-19 vaccine. Whole-study results and caveats: At 160-218 and 743-854, vaccine-associated CD4 TCRs were dominant, and they spanned spike. All repertoire sampling was performed exclusively after the peak T cell response. Most donors were white British, females outnumbered males, and clonal diversity was possibly underestimated.

Turning to this clone: Its antigen is unknown.

Sequencing used immunoSEQ multiplex PCR; TCRdb keeps in-frame clones, though not all of them. Of approximately 120,000 clones detected, more than 80% appear once; the ten largest clones hold 4.2%. This CDR3 is 15 amino acids long. The germline V gene encodes CDR1 SGDLS and CDR2 YYNGEE. Trimming removed 0 bases from V and 3 bases from J, with 12 bases in between. This sample comprised peripheral blood, obtained on day 0 of AZD1222 vaccination. J is TRBJ1-1 and V is TRBV9; D ambiguous. This clonotype was sampled from an adult in good health. CDR3 amino acids: CASSVDVLLDTEAFF. For the CDR3, the DNA is TGTGCCAGCAGCGTAGACGTGCTTTTGGACACTGAAGCTTTCTTT.